This entry lists 9 T cell receptor beta chains sequenced from one sample in a study of T cells in Graves' hyperthyroidism and ophthalmopathy. The CDR3 regions of TCR beta were amplified from RNA transcripts. HTBI primers were used for first-round RT-PCR of the TCR CDR3. In TCRdb, the multiplex PCR reads were re-called with MiXCR into one record per CDR3 protein. The sample records about 640,000 distinct CDR3 sequences, roughly 20% being singletons. What was sequenced was blood. These receptors all come from a man under 40 with Graves' ophthalmopathy.

This chain connects TRBV10-3 to TRBJ1-5; 8 bases are shared with TRBD1. With 3 bases clipped from V and 7 bases from J, the junction kept 11 bases outside the gene matches. CDR1 and CDR2 (germline): ENHRY, SYGVKD. CDR3 size: 16 residues. The chain's CDR3 is CAISEAGQGPGQPQHF. The CDR3 DNA reads as TGTGCCATCAGTGAAGCCGGACAGGGCCCAGGGCAGCCCCAGCATTTT.

The V gene is TRBV28, the J gene TRBJ2-3; 11 bases are a match to TRBD2. The V and J ends lost 5 bases and 2 bases, in that order; junction bases with no gene match: 9. CDR1 and CDR2 (germline): MDHEN, SYDVKM. This CDR3 region has 17 residues. The CDR3 DNA sequence: TGTGCCAGCAGTCCCTTGGGACTAGCGGATAACACAGATACGCAGTATTTT. This codes for CASSPLGLADNTDTQYF.

This clonotype was picked up a small number of times. The chain employs TRBV14 and TRBJ1-2, with D unresolved. Looked up from germline, CDR1 is SGHDN and CDR2 is FVKESK. With 1 base removed from V and 4 bases from J, the gap between germline ends came to 10 bases. The CDR3 has 14 residues. CDR3 coding DNA: TGTGCCAGCAGCCAAGGAAGGACGTTCTATGGCTACACCTTC. Amino acids: CASSQGRTFYGYTF.

This clonotype occurred a few times. V is TRBV2 and J is TRBJ1-2, with a possible D match to TRBD1 (5 bases). CDR1 is SNHLY, CDR2 FYNNEI, per germline. Trimming stripped 4 bases from V and 3 bases from J, with 12 bases between. This CDR3 has 14 amino acids. For the CDR3, the DNA is TGTGCCAGCAGTGTAGAGGGACGGGACTATGGCTACACCTTC. This sequence encodes CASSVEGRDYGYTF.

This clonotype was recorded once. A much more abundant neighbour one base away suggests this may be a read error. V usage is TRBV25-1 and J usage is TRBJ2-2, with no clear D. V shed 1 base and J shed 4 bases, with 1 base lying between them. The CDR3 is 12 amino acids. CDR1 is MGHDK, CDR2 SYGVNS, per germline. This chain's CDR3 is CASSESTGELFF. The CDR3, as DNA: TGTGCCAGCAGTGAATCCACCGGGGAGCTGTTTTTT.

This clonotype has just a few counts. The chain joins TRBV6-1 to TRBJ2-3, with 7 nucleotides matching TRBD2. J was trimmed by 4 bases and V by 6 bases; bases with no gene match: 4. The CDR3 is 13 residues long. Germline V gene data show CDR1 as MNHNS and CDR2 as SASEGT. CDR3 DNA: TGTGCCAGCAGACTCACTAGCGCAGATACGCAGTATTTT. It encodes CASRLTSADTQYF.

This sequence joins TRBV9 and TRBJ2-6; tentative D call: TRBD1 (7 bases). The CDR3 is made up of 21 amino acids. Germline lookup yields CDR1 SGDLS and CDR2 YYNGEE. The ends were cut back, 2 bases at V and 0 bases at J, with 24 bases in the middle. The CDR3 nucleotides are TGTGCCAGCAGCGTGTTTTACGGAGGGGACAGCAGAGACTCTGGGGCCAACGTCCTGACTTTC. This gives the protein CASSVFYGGDSRDSGANVLTF. Full variable domain (missing parts from reference TRBV9 and TRBJ2-6): DSGVTQTPKHLITATGQRVTLRCSPRSGDLSVYWYQQSLDQGLQFLIQYYNGEERAKGNILERFSAQQFPDLHSELNLSSLELGDSALYFCASSVFYGGDSRDSGANVLTFGAGSRLTVL.

This clonotype was seen only a few times. The chain carries TRBV19 and TRBJ2-1; 14 bases agree with TRBD2. Per the germline V gene, CDR1 is LNHDA and CDR2 is SQIVND (reference sequence). V shed 6 bases and J 9 bases; nucleotides not matched to a gene: 4. The CDR3 contains 14 residues. For the CDR3, the DNA is TGTGCCAGTAGGACTAGCGGGAGGGCAAGTGAGCAGTTCTTC. Protein sequence: CASRTSGRASEQFF.

This clonotype turned up a few times. The CDR3 region is CSARDSLAGDDEQFF. CDR3 bases: TGCAGTGCTAGAGATTCCCTAGCGGGAGACGATGAGCAGTTCTTC. The rearrangement links TRBV20-1 to TRBJ2-1, with 10 bases identical to TRBD2. The CDR3 is made up of 15 amino acids. V dropped 0 bases and J dropped 8; count of bases not matched to a gene: 7. Germline V lookup: CDR1 DFQATT, CDR2 SNEGSKA (reference sequence).